This TCR beta chain was identified during a study of T cell changes during pregnancy in multiple sclerosis. V gave up 5 bases and J gave up 3 bases, with 23 bases separating them. This CDR3 spans 16 amino acids. Looked up from germline, CDR1 is GTSNPN and CDR2 is SVGIG (reference sequence). TCRdb's table, derived via immunoSEQ multiplex PCR, lists solely in-frame clones and lacks some. This table holds some 57,000 clones, about 89% found once. This receptor was obtained from a female donor with multiple sclerosis, enrolled in a pregnancy study. This chain uses TRBV30 with TRBJ2-7; maybe TRBD1 (6 bases). Sample: CD4+ T cells from peripheral blood mononuclear cells, taken in the first trimester of pregnancy. CDR3 region: CAWGITGPTINYEQYF. The CDR3 nucleotides read TGTGCCTGGGGTATTACAGGGCCCACTATCAACTACGAGCAGTACTTC.